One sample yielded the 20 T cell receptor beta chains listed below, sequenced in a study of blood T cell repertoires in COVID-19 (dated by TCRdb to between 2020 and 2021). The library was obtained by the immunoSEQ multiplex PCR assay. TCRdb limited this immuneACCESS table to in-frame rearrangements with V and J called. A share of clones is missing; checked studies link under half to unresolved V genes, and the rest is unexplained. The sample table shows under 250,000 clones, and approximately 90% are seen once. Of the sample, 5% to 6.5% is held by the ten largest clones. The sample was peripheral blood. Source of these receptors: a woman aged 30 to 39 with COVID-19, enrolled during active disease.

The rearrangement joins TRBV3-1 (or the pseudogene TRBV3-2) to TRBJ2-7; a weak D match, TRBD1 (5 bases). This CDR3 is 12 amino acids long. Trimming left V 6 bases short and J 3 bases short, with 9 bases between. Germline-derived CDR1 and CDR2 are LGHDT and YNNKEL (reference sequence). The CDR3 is CASRGANYEQYF. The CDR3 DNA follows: TGTGCCAGCAGAGGGGCCAACTACGAGCAGTACTTC.

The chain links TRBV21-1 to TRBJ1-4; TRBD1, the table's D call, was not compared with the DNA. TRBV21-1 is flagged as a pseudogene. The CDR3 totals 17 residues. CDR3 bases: TGTGCCAGCAGAAATTCGCGAACCGGACAGGGGAACGAAAAACTGTTTTTT. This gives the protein CASRNSRTGQGNEKLFF.

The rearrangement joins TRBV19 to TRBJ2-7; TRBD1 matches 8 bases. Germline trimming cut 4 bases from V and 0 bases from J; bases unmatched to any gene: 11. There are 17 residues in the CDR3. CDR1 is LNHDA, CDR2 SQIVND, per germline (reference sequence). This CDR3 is CASSTPTGDRGSYEQYF. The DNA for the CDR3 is TGTGCCAGTAGTACCCCGACAGGAGACAGGGGCTCCTACGAGCAGTACTTC.

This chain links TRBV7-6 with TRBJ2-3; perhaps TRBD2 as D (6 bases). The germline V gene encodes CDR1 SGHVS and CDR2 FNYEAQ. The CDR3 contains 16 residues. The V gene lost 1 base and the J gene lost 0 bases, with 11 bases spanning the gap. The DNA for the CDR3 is TGTGCCAGCAGCTTAGGGGCGGGGCCTAGCACAGATACGCAGTATTTT. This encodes CASSLGAGPSTDTQYF.

This chain's CDR3 is CASSVVSVGNTEAFF. The CDR3, as DNA: TGTGCCAGCAGCGTAGTTAGTGTTGGGAACACTGAAGCTTTCTTT. The gene calls are TRBV9 and TRBJ1-1; D uncertain. Germline CDR1 SGDLS, CDR2 YYNGEE. This CDR3 is built from 15 residues. V was clipped by 0 bases and J by 1 base, with 10 bases between them.

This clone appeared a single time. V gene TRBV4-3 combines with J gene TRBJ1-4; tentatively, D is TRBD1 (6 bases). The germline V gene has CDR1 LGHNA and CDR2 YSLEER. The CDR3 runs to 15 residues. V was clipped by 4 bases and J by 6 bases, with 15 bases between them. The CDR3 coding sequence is TGCGCCAGCAGCCTAGTGGGGGGGCTAGATGAAAAACTGTTTTTT. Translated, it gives CASSLVGGLDEKLFF.

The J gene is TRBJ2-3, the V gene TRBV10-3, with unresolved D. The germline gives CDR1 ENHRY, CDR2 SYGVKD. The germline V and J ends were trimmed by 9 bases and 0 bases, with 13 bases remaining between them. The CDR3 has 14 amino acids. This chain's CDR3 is CAITYEDSTDTQYF. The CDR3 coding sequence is TGTGCCATTACCTATGAGGATAGCACAGATACGCAGTATTTT.

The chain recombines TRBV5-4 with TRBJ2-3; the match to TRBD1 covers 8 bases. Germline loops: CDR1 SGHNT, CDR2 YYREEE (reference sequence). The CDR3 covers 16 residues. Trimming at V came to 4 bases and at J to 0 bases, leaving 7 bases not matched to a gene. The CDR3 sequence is CASSPPGQESTDTQYF. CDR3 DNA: TGTGCCAGCAGCCCTCCGGGACAGGAGAGCACAGATACGCAGTATTTT.

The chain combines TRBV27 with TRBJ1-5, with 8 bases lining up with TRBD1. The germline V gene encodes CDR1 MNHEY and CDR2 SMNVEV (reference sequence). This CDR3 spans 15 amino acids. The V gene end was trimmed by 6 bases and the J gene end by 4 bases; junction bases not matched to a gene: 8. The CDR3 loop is CASRSGGAGNQPQHF. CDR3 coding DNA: TGTGCCAGCAGATCAGGGGGCGCGGGAAATCAGCCCCAGCATTTT.

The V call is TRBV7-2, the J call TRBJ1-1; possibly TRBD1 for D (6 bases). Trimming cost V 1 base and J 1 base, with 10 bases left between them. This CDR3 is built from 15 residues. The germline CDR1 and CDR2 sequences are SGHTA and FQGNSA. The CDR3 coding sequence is TGTGCCAGCAGCTTAGACAGGGCTTGGAACACTGAAGCTTTCTTT. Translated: CASSLDRAWNTEAFF.

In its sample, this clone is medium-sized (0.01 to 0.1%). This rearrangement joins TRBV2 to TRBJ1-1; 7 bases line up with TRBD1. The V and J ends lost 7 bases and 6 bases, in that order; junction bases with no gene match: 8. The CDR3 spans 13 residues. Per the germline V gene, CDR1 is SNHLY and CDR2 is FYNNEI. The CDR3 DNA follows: TGTGCCAGCACTACGACAGGGACAGCTGAAGCTTTCTTT. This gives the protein CASTTTGTAEAFF. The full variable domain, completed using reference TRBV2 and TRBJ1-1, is EPEVTQTPSHQVTQMGQEVILRCVPISNHLYFYWYRQILGQKVEFLVSFYNNEISEKSEIFDDQFSVERPDGSNFTLKIRSTKLEDSAMYFCASTTTGTAEAFFGQGTRLTVV.

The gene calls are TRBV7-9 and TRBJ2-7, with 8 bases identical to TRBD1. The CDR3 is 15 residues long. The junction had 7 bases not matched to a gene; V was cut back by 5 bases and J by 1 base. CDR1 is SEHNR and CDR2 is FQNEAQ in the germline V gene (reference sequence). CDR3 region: CASSQQGVSSYEQYF. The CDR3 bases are TGTGCCAGCAGCCAACAGGGGGTCTCGTCCTACGAGCAGTACTTC.

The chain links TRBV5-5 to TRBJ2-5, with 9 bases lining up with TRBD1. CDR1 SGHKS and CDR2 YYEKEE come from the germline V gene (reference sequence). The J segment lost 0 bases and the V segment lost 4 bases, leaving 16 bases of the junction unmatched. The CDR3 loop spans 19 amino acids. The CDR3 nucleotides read TGTGCCAGCAGCCCCACGGGGACAGGGACCTTTATGTACCAAGAGACCCAGTACTTC. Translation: CASSPTGTGTFMYQETQYF.

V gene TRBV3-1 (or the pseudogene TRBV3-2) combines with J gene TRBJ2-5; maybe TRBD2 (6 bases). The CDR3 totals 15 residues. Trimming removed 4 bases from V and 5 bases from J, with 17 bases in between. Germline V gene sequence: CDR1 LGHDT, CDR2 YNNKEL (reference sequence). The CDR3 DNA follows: TGTGCCAGCAGCCCCCTCGGGGACTCACAGGAGACCCAGTACTTC. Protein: CASSPLGDSQETQYF.

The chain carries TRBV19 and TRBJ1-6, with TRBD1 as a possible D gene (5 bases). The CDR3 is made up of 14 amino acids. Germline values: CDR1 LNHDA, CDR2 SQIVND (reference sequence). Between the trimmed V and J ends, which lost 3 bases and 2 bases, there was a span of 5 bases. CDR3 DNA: TGTGCCAGTAGTATGGGGCCCTATAATTCACCCCTCCACTTT. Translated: CASSMGPYNSPLHF.

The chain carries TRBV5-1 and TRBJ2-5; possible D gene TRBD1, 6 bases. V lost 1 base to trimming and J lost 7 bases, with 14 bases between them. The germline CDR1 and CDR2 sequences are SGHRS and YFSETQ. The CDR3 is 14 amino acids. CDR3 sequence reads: CASSLNYRDGTQYF. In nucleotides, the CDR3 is TGCGCCAGCAGCTTGAATTACAGGGACGGGACCCAGTACTTC.

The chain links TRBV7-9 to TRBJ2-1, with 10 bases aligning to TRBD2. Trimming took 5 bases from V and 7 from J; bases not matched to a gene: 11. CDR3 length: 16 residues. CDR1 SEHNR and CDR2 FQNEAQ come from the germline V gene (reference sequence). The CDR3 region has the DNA TGTGCCAGCAGCCCGAGCGGGGGGGCCTTGCGGAATGAGCAGTTCTTC. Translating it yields CASSPSGGALRNEQFF.

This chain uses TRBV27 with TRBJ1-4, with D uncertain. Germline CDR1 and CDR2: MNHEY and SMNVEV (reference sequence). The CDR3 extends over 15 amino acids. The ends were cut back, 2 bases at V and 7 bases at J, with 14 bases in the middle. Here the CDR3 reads CASSLMGVGGEKLFF. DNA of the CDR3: TGTGCCAGCAGTTTAATGGGAGTGGGCGGTGAAAAACTGTTTTTT.

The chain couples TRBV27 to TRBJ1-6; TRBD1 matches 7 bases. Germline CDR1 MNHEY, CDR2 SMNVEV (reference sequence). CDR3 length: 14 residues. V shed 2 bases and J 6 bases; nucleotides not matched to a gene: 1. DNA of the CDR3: TGTGCCAGCAGTTTAACAGGGGCTAATTCACCCCTCCACTTT. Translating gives CASSLTGANSPLHF.

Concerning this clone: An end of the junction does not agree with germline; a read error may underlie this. CDR3 nucleotides: TGTGCCAGCCTCCGGGACTCGTCCTCCAATGAGCAGTTCTTC. The encoded protein is CASLRDSSSNEQFF. The chain combines TRBV10-3 with TRBJ2-1; perhaps TRBD2 as D (6 bases). Germline V CDR1 and CDR2: ENHRY, SYGVKD. The CDR3 has 14 amino acids.